The clone carrying this TCR beta chain was recorded a few times. Sequencing ends 3 residues short of the CDR3 end; the germline J gene provides the rest. The CDR3 runs to 16 residues. The V gene's germline CDR1 is KGHSH and CDR2 LQKENI. Using immunoSEQ multiplex PCR, the repertoire was profiled, and TCRdb retains in-frame clones only, with some absent. This sample carries approximately 44,000 clones, none of them present only once. The data are from a study of T cell clonality in common variable immunodeficiency. V and J are TRBV18 and TRBJ2-2, with TRBD1 identical over 8 bases. Sequencing was performed on peripheral blood mononuclear cells. The clonotype originates from a person between 18 and 70 years old in good health. CDR3 region: CASSPGRGLGGEKLFF. CDR3 DNA (partial): TGTGCCAGCTCACCAGGCAGGGGGCTCGGAGGTGAAAAG. The full variable domain, with the rest looked up from reference TRBV18 and TRBJ2-2, is NAGVMQNPRHLVRRRGQEARLRCSPMKGHSHVYWYRQLPEEGLKFMVYLQKENIIDESGMPKERFSAEFPKEGPSILRIQQVVRGDSAAYFCASSPGRGLGGEKLFFGEGSRLTVL.